Sequencing of this T cell receptor (beta chain) was carried out in a study of OX40 agonist ivuxolimab in advanced cancers. The wider study: Clinicians treated patients with ivuxolimab, an agonistic anti-OX40 (CD134) antibody.

Germline values: CDR1 KGHSH, CDR2 LQKENI. The CDR3 is 15 residues long. Between the trimmed V and J ends, which lost 4 bases and 5 bases, there was a span of 17 bases. Some clones are missing from TCRdb's copy, which holds only in-frame ones; the method was immunoSEQ multiplex PCR. Of thousands of clones listed, about 94% were seen once; the top ten hold over 10%. This chain connects TRBV18 to TRBJ1-1; a possible D gene is TRBD1 (5 bases). Here the sequenced sample was CD4+ or CD8+ T cells sorted from blood, taken in a trial of the OX40 agonist ivuxolimab. This clonotype was obtained from an adult with an advanced solid tumor such as melanoma, head and neck, liver or kidney cancer. The CDR3 is CASSQTGTEGTEAFF. In DNA, the CDR3 is TGTGCCAGCTCACAAACCGGGACGGAGGGGACTGAAGCTTTCTTT.